These T cell receptor beta chains were read from a single sample in a study of blood T cell repertoires in COVID-19. TCRdb keeps only in-frame clones here, not all; method: immunoSEQ multiplex PCR. This table holds roughly 410,000 clones, 89% found once. The specimen was peripheral blood. These receptors all stem from a middle-aged woman with COVID-19, enrolled during active disease. CDR3s leave out the opening cysteine and the closing phenylalanine or tryptophan.

>TRBJ1-1|TRBV28|12
ASSFGGVVSKAF
>TRBJ1-2|TRBV29-1|10
SVAGAASGYT
>TRBJ1-1|TRBV28|12
ASRVQGWDTEAF
>TRBJ1-1|TRBV7-8|10
ASTDWSTEAF
>TRBJ2-1|TRBV25-1|14
ASSEYVGLAGDEQF
>TRBJ1-2|TRBV27|13
ASSLLDQGGRGYT
>TRBJ1-1|TRBV5-4|13
ASSSPDRANTEAF
>TRBJ2-7|TRBV19|12
ASSSSRDSYEQY
>TRBJ2-1|TRBV7-3|13
ASSLTGQGTNEQF
>TRBJ2-1|TRBV9|13
ASSVAGRAYNEQF
>TRBJ1-1|TRBV2|11
ASLITGSTEAF
>TRBJ2-3|TRBV19|17
ASSPVGLAGGSSTDTQY
>TRBJ1-1|TRBV11-2|11
ASSATENTEAF
>TRBJ2-7|TRBV12-3/TRBV12-4|11
ASSLGTNYEQY
>TRBJ1-3|TRBV5-4|13
ASSVDSLSGNTIY
>TRBJ2-3|TRBV2|10
ASGLDTDTQY
>TRBJ1-1|TRBV7-9|12
ASSLAIQEVEAF
>TRBJ1-6|TRBV7-2|13
ASSSPTGERSPLH
>TRBJ1-2|TRBV10-1|14
ASSSGTGVRGDGYT
>TRBJ2-1|TRBV11-2|13
ASRQQLAGHNEQF
>TRBJ2-7|TRBV20-1|9
SARSVGEQY
>TRBJ2-7|TRBV14|12
ASSRQGWTYEQY
>TRBJ1-1|TRBV28|11
ARTGTRNTEAF
>TRBJ2-3|TRBV7-3|13
ASSSPGGGTDTQY
>TRBJ2-7|TRBV28|13
ASSRDRRRPYEQY
>TRBJ2-7|TRBV7-7|12
ASSATSGSNEQY
>TRBJ2-3|TRBV30|12
AWRGTGSADTQY
>TRBJ1-6|TRBV6-5|13
ASNIYRAANSPLH
>TRBJ1-1|TRBV10-3|13
AIRNPGQGNTEAF
>TRBJ1-1|TRBV5-1|13
ASSIFGTSNTEAF
>TRBJ2-5|TRBV27|15
ASSFGIAGGPGKTQY
>TRBJ1-6|TRBV9|13
ASSGTAGENSPLH
>TRBJ1-6|TRBV4-3|13
ASSQATSPTSPLH
>TRBJ1-5|TRBV6-2/TRBV6-3|17
ASSSQWGRPGGSNQPQH
>TRBJ1-3|TRBV12-3/TRBV12-4|10
ASSFPGNTIY
>TRBJ1-5|TRBV13|11
ASSSQGNQPQH
>TRBJ1-5|TRBV9|13
ASSVGGMGNQPQH
>TRBJ1-1|TRBV7-3|13
ASSPATGRSTEAF
>TRBJ1-5|TRBV5-8|14
ASSSRQGGSNQPQH
>TRBJ2-7|TRBV28|11
ASSLGGGYEQY
>TRBJ1-4|TRBV5-1|13
ASSLAQGAGEKLF